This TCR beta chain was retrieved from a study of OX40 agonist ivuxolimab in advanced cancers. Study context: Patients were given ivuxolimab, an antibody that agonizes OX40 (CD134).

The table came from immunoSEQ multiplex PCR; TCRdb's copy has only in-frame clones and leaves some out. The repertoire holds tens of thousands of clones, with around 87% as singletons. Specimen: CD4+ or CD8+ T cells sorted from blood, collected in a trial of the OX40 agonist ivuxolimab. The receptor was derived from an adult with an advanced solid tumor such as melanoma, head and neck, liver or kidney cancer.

As DNA, the CDR3 is TGTGCCAGACCGGGGGCAGAGACCCAGTACTTC. Its protein is CARPGAETQYF. This rearrangement joins TRBV27 to TRBJ2-5, with D perhaps TRBD1 or TRBD2 (6 bases each). The CDR3 sequence is 11 residues long. Per germline, CDR1 MNHEY and CDR2 SMNVEV (reference sequence). V was pared by 9 bases and J by 4 bases, with 9 bases between.